A single sample gave rise to the 3 T cell receptor beta chains below, sequenced in a study of regulatory T cells in long-lasting Graves disease. HTBI primers from iRepertoire and Arm-PCR of CDR3 regions yielded the TCR beta libraries. In TCRdb, the multiplex PCR reads were re-called with MiXCR into one record per CDR3 protein. This sample has about 540,000 distinct CDR3 sequences, with about 13% found just once. Time point denoted: newly diagnosed GD, antithyroid drugs for less than 3 months. RNA extracted from PBMCs served as the sequencing template. This same sample was also taken into another study, of T cells in Graves' hyperthyroidism and ophthalmopathy.

Sequencing used peripheral blood mononuclear cells (PBMCs), obtained at new diagnosis, from a patient treated with antithyroid drugs. The receptors were sampled from a man aged 25 to 45 with Graves disease.

This clonotype was seen repeatedly, ten times or more. The V gene is TRBV12-3 or TRBV12-4, the J gene TRBJ1-4; D remains unclear. The V end lost 3 bases, the J end lost 7 bases, and 6 bases lay between the germline ends. The CDR3 has 12 residues. The CDR3 reads CASSLIPEKLFF. CDR3 coding DNA: TGTGCCAGCAGTTTGATCCCTGAAAAACTGTTTTTT.

The table lists this clonotype with many counts. This chain connects TRBV10-3 to TRBJ1-2; no firm D call. The CDR3 totals 13 residues. The germline CDR1 and CDR2 sequences are ENHRY and SYGVKD. V was clipped by 3 bases and J by 3 bases, with 8 bases between them. This CDR3 is CAISEGQDYGYTF. CDR3 nucleotides: TGTGCCATCAGTGAAGGGCAGGACTATGGCTACACCTTC.

This clonotype was counted ten times or more. V and J are TRBV12-3 or TRBV12-4 and TRBJ1-1; D is undetermined. Trimming took 6 bases from V and 2 from J, leaving 7 bases between them. This CDR3 has 12 residues. The CDR3: CASRQRNTEAFF. The DNA for the CDR3 is TGTGCCAGCAGACAAAGAAACACTGAAGCTTTCTTT.